One sample yielded the 10 T cell receptor beta chains listed below, sequenced in a study of T cells after posttransplantation cyclophosphamide. The table came from immunoSEQ multiplex PCR; TCRdb's copy has only in-frame clones and leaves some out. The sample lists 35,000 to 50,000 clones, roughly 87% seen once, with 2% to 2.5% in the top ten. A marrow graft followed busulfan-fludarabine conditioning, with cyclophosphamide on days +3 and +4. The material was PBMCs, obtained roughly 60 days after allogeneic stem cell transplant with posttransplant cyclophosphamide. The receptors originated from a male patient between 55 and 70 years old who received an allogeneic stem cell transplant from a related donor and was CMV-positive. Some T cells may be the graft donor's.

The chain is built from TRBV21-1 and TRBJ1-1. TRBV21-1 is a pseudogene. The CDR3 sequence is 16 residues long. CDR3 residues: CASSKVGGPSNTEAFF. For the CDR3, the DNA is TGTGCCAGCAGCAAAGTCGGGGGTCCTTCGAACACTGAAGCTTTCTTT.

The chain uses TRBV12-5 and TRBJ1-1; TRBD1 is a possible D gene (6 bases). Germline values: CDR1 LGHNT, CDR2 FRNRAP. The CDR3 covers 14 residues. The V end was cut by 5 bases, the J end by 0 bases, with 10 bases between. Here the CDR3 DNA reads TGTGCTAGTGGTCAGGGGCCTCTGAACACTGAAGCTTTCTTT. It is translated as CASGQGPLNTEAFF.

V is TRBV4-1 and J is TRBJ2-3, with D maybe TRBD1 (7 bases). The germline CDR1 and CDR2 sequences are MGHRA and YSYEKL. The CDR3 totals 16 residues. V lost 0 bases and J lost 6, with 16 bases in between. The CDR3 DNA reads as TGCGCCAGCAGCCAAGATTCGCGCCAGGGGGGTGATACGCAGTATTTT. It codes for CASSQDSRQGGDTQYF.

This clone was seen more than once but under ten times. The CDR3 sequence is CASSQKWAPGAGNTIYF. The CDR3 nucleotides are TGCGCCAGCAGCCAAAAATGGGCTCCAGGTGCTGGAAACACCATATATTTT. This chain joins TRBV4-1 and TRBJ1-3; D not certain. Germline V CDR1 and CDR2: MGHRA, YSYEKL. Trimming stripped 2 bases from V and 2 bases from J, with 16 bases between. This CDR3 spans 17 amino acids.

The chain employs TRBV5-1 and TRBJ1-3; TRBD1 matches 8 bases. Germline V gene data show CDR1 as SGHRS and CDR2 as YFSETQ. CDR3 size: 16 residues. V shed 0 bases and J 2 bases; nucleotides not matched to a gene: 4. The CDR3 here is CASSLAGQATGNTIYF. CDR3 nucleotides: TGCGCCAGCAGCTTGGCGGGACAGGCCACTGGAAACACCATATATTTT.

V gene TRBV6-1 combines with J gene TRBJ2-5; 12 positions agree with TRBD2. This CDR3 comprises 15 residues. V shed 1 base and J 6 bases; nucleotides not matched to a gene: 3. Germline V gene data show CDR1 as MNHNS and CDR2 as SASEGT. CDR3 bases: TGTGCCAGCAGTGAAGGGACTAGCGGGGCAAAGACCCAGTACTTC. Amino acids: CASSEGTSGAKTQYF.

This chain joins TRBV11-2 and TRBJ1-4, with D uncertain. V gave up 6 bases and J gave up 7 bases, with 9 bases separating them. The length of the CDR3 is 12 residues. The germline V gene has CDR1 SGHAT and CDR2 FQNNGV. The CDR3 DNA reads TGTGCCAGCAGGACGACTTCTGAAAAACTGTTTTTT. Translating gives CASRTTSEKLFF.

The rearrangement uses TRBV15 and TRBJ2-3; 7 bases are shared with TRBD2. The CDR3 length is 15 residues. CDR1 is LNHNV and CDR2 is YYDKDF in the germline V gene (reference sequence). Germline trimming cut 0 bases from V and 7 bases from J; bases unmatched to any gene: 7. CDR3 loop: CATSRDLSSGNTQYF. The CDR3 coding sequence is TGTGCCACCAGCAGAGATCTTTCTAGCGGTAATACGCAGTATTTT.

J is TRBJ2-5 and V is TRBV10-2; TRBD2 aligns across 13 bases. V lost 6 bases to trimming and J lost 1 base; unmatched junction nucleotides: 2. The CDR3 has 15 amino acids. In germline, CDR1 is WSHSY, CDR2 SAAADI. This CDR3 is CASRRTSGGQETQYF. Here the CDR3 DNA reads TGCGCCAGCAGAAGGACTAGCGGGGGCCAAGAGACCCAGTACTTC.

V is TRBV5-1 and J is TRBJ1-5, with TRBD1 identical over 11 bases. The CDR3 totals 15 residues. CDR1 and CDR2 from the germline V gene are SGHRS and YFSETQ. V was clipped by 0 bases and J by 6 bases; unmatched bases: 2. CDR3 in amino acids: CASSLAGQGGQPQHF. CDR3 in DNA: TGCGCCAGCAGCTTGGCGGGACAGGGGGGTCAGCCCCAGCATTTT.